These 19 T cell receptor beta chains originate from one sample sequenced in a study of shared clonotypes between healthy human individuals. Profiled with immunoSEQ multiplex PCR; TCRdb holds only in-frame clones, not every one. The top ten clones hold 0.36% of a sample with 1,400,000 or so clones, approximately 98.5% of them seen once. Sequenced input: naive CD4+ T cells sorted from blood. Documented subset: CD45RA+ positively selected. All receptors come from a man aged 25 to 40 in good health.

The rearrangement uses TRBV15 and TRBJ2-1; TRBD2 matches at 9 bases. CDR3 length: 19 residues. The junction had 17 bases not matched to a gene; V was cut back by 0 bases and J by 8 bases. The germline gives CDR1 LNHNV, CDR2 YYDKDF (reference sequence). CDR3 protein: CATSRDFWATSGHPYEQFF. CDR3 bases: TGTGCCACCAGCAGAGATTTTTGGGCGACTAGCGGACACCCCTATGAGCAGTTCTTC.

This chain links TRBV7-8 with TRBJ2-7; 7 bases are shared with TRBD2. The CDR3 runs to 16 residues. V gave up 4 bases and J gave up 4 bases; unmatched junction bases: 13. The V gene's germline CDR1 is SGHVS and CDR2 FQNEAQ. CDR3 nucleotides: TGTGCCAGCAGCTACGCGGACCGCGTCGGGGGGTACGAGCAGTACTTC. Residues: CASSYADRVGGYEQYF.

The chain is built from TRBV29-1 and TRBJ2-5; TRBD2 aligns across 12 bases. This CDR3 contains 15 residues. The V gene's germline CDR1 is SQVTM and CDR2 ANQGSEA. Trimming cost V 5 bases and J 4 bases; bases outside gene matches: 8. The CDR3, as DNA: TGCAGCGTTTCTACACTAGCGGGAGGACCAGAGACCCAGTACTTC. As protein: CSVSTLAGGPETQYF.

This clone occurred once. CDR3 region: CATSRVLWDTGELFF. The CDR3 nucleotides read TGTGCCACCAGCAGAGTCTTGTGGGACACCGGGGAGCTGTTTTTT. The V call is TRBV15, the J call TRBJ2-2; D gene unclear. Per germline, CDR1 LNHNV and CDR2 YYDKDF (reference sequence). This CDR3 comprises 15 residues. Trimming took 1 base from V and 3 from J, leaving 9 bases between them.

Points on this clone: The sample contains more than one DNA sequence encoding this CDR3. V is TRBV10-1 and J is TRBJ1-1; D gene unclear. Germline CDR1 WNHNN, CDR2 SYGVQD (reference sequence). The CDR3 is 13 amino acids. Trimming removed 4 bases from V and 0 bases from J, with 6 bases in between. The CDR3 DNA reads TGCGCCAGCAGTGGAGAGTTGAACACTGAAGCTTTCTTT. Translation gives CASSGELNTEAFF.

The chain joins TRBV28 to TRBJ1-2, with 7 bases lining up with TRBD1. V dropped 4 bases and J dropped 4; count of bases not matched to a gene: 6. Germline V lookup: CDR1 MDHEN, CDR2 SYDVKM. This CDR3 is 14 amino acids long. As DNA, the CDR3 is TGTGCCAGCAGTTCTCGGGGACAGATCTATGGCTACACCTTC. This codes for CASSSRGQIYGYTF.

A word on this clone: The sample carries other DNA sequences with the same CDR3. The rearrangement links TRBV5-1 to TRBJ2-5; D gene ambiguous. The CDR3 extends over 13 amino acids. Germline V gene data show CDR1 as SGHRS and CDR2 as YFSETQ. Trimming stripped 0 bases from V and 4 bases from J, with 7 bases between. Here the CDR3 reads CASSLGFRETQYF. As DNA, the CDR3 is TGCGCCAGCAGCTTGGGGTTTAGAGAGACCCAGTACTTC.

V and J are TRBV5-4 and TRBJ2-4; D is perhaps TRBD1 (6 bases). The CDR3 runs to 12 residues. The V gene's germline CDR1 is SGHNT and CDR2 YYREEE (reference sequence). V was pared by 4 bases and J by 12 bases, with 14 bases between. CDR3 residues: CASSPPSGAQYF. The CDR3 DNA follows: TGTGCCAGCAGCCCCCCTTCAGGGGCTCAGTACTTC.

The rearrangement joins TRBV5-6 to TRBJ2-1; 7 bases are shared with TRBD2. The germline CDR1 and CDR2 sequences are SGHDT and YYEEEE. Trimming at V came to 5 bases and at J to 1 base, leaving 6 bases not matched to a gene. The CDR3 runs to 15 residues. CDR3 residues: CASSTAGGSYNEQFF. The CDR3 DNA is TGTGCCAGCAGTACCGCCGGGGGGTCCTACAATGAGCAGTTCTTC. The full variable domain, completed using reference TRBV5-6 and TRBJ2-1, is DAGVTQSPTHLIKTRGQQVTLRCSPKSGHDTVSWYQQALGQGPQFIFQYYEEEERQRGNFPDRFSGHQFPNYSSELNVNALLLGDSALYLCASSTAGGSYNEQFFGPGTRLTVL.

Only one count was recorded for this clone. The V call is TRBV27, the J call TRBJ2-7, with D perhaps matching TRBD2 (5 bases). CDR3 length equals 14 residues. Germline V gene lookup returns CDR1 MNHEY and CDR2 SMNVEV (reference sequence). Deletions cut 6 bases from V and 2 bases from J, with 14 bases between. The CDR3 sequence is CASSLEAGAYEQYF. CDR3 nucleotide sequence: TGTGCCAGCAGCCTGGAGGCCGGAGCCTACGAGCAGTACTTC.

In the case of this clone: The same CDR3 can be traced to other DNA sequences in this sample. This chain uses TRBV9 with TRBJ2-5; TRBD1 is a possible D gene (6 bases). CDR1 is SGDLS and CDR2 is YYNGEE in the germline V gene. Deletions cut 0 bases from V and 2 bases from J, with 8 bases between. The CDR3 covers 14 residues. Here the CDR3 DNA reads TGTGCCAGCAGCGTAGCAGGGACACAAGAGACCCAGTACTTC. Amino acid sequence: CASSVAGTQETQYF.

The V gene is TRBV19, the J gene TRBJ2-7; 8 bases are a match to TRBD1. There are 17 residues in the CDR3. J gave up 11 bases and V 3 bases, and 21 bases lay outside the gene matches. Germline V CDR1 and CDR2: LNHDA, SQIVND (reference sequence). CDR3 region: CASSIRSGGQEDTPKYF. Here the CDR3 DNA reads TGTGCCAGTAGTATCCGATCCGGGGGACAGGAAGATACGCCCAAGTACTTC.

This chain connects TRBV27 to TRBJ2-1; 7 bases line up with TRBD2. V shed 5 bases, J shed 3 bases, and the junction held 10 bases outside the gene matches. Germline V gene data show CDR1 as MNHEY and CDR2 as SMNVEV (reference sequence). The CDR3 has 16 amino acids. The CDR3 DNA reads as TGTGCCAGCAGTAGGCGGGAGCCAGACTTCTACAATGAGCAGTTCTTC. It translates to CASSRREPDFYNEQFF.

This clone has a single count. This same CDR3 is encoded by further DNA sequences in the sample. The rearrangement joins TRBV5-1 to TRBJ1-2; D not resolved. The CDR3 is 12 amino acids. The V end was cut by 1 base, the J end by 5 bases, with 6 bases between. Germline CDR1 is SGHRS and CDR2 is YFSETQ. The CDR3 sequence is CASSLTDYGYTF. The CDR3 region has the DNA TGCGCCAGCAGCTTGACAGATTATGGCTACACCTTC. Variable domain in full (rest from reference TRBV5-1 and TRBJ1-2): KAGVTQTPRYLIKTRGQQVTLSCSPISGHRSVSWYQQTPGQGLQFLFEYFSETQRNKGNFPGRFSGRQFSNSRSEMNVSTLELGDSALYLCASSLTDYGYTFGSGTRLTVV.

About this clone: The identical CDR3 is also encoded by other nucleotide sequences in the sample. The chain links TRBV29-1 to TRBJ2-3; D gene unclear. The CDR3 covers 12 residues. Trimming removed 3 bases from V and 1 base from J, with 5 bases in between. CDR1 and CDR2 from the germline V gene are SQVTM and ANQGSEA. CDR3 sequence: CSVEPGTDTQYF. In DNA, the CDR3 is TGCAGCGTTGAGCCAGGCACAGATACGCAGTATTTT.

Of note for this clone: In the same sample, other DNA sequences code for this CDR3. The chain couples TRBV28 to TRBJ2-7; 7 bases are shared with TRBD2. This CDR3 has 13 residues. Germline CDR1 and CDR2: MDHEN and SYDVKM. V was clipped by 4 bases and J by 2 bases; unmatched bases: 2. DNA for the CDR3: TGTGCCAGCAGTTGGGGAGGGGCCTACGAGCAGTACTTC. Amino acids: CASSWGGAYEQYF.

The gene calls are TRBV11-2 and TRBJ2-1; 8 positions match TRBD1. The CDR3 sequence is 17 residues long. V gave up 0 bases and J gave up 6 bases; unmatched junction bases: 10. Looked up from germline, CDR1 is SGHAT and CDR2 is FQNNGV. CDR3 nucleotides: TGTGCCAGCAGCTTAGATCGGCAGGGGGCAAATTTCAATGAGCAGTTCTTC. Protein product: CASSLDRQGANFNEQFF. The full variable domain, with the rest looked up from reference TRBV11-2 and TRBJ2-1, is EAGVAQSPRYKIIEKRQSVAFWCNPISGHATLYWYQQILGQGPKLLIQFQNNGVVDDSQLPKDRFSAERLKGVDSTLKIQPAKLEDSAVYLCASSLDRQGANFNEQFFGPGTRLTVL.

The chain combines TRBV28 with TRBJ2-7; possible D gene TRBD1, 6 bases. Germline CDR1 is MDHEN and CDR2 is SYDVKM. V lost 6 bases, J lost 1 base, and 19 bases lay in between. The CDR3 sequence is 16 residues long. CDR3 nucleotide sequence: TGTGCCAGCAGCCCTGCCGGGACACACGTTTCCTACGAGCAGTACTTC. Protein sequence: CASSPAGTHVSYEQYF.

The sample holds one count of this clone. The chain has TRBV6-6 and TRBJ1-1, with D hard to call. The V end lost 6 bases, the J end lost 1 base, and 9 bases lay between the germline ends. The CDR3 is 13 amino acids. In germline, CDR1 is MNHNY, CDR2 SVGAGI (reference sequence). In nucleotides, the CDR3 is TGTGCCAGCAGCCATCTAAAGAACACTGAAGCTTTCTTT. Translated: CASSHLKNTEAFF.